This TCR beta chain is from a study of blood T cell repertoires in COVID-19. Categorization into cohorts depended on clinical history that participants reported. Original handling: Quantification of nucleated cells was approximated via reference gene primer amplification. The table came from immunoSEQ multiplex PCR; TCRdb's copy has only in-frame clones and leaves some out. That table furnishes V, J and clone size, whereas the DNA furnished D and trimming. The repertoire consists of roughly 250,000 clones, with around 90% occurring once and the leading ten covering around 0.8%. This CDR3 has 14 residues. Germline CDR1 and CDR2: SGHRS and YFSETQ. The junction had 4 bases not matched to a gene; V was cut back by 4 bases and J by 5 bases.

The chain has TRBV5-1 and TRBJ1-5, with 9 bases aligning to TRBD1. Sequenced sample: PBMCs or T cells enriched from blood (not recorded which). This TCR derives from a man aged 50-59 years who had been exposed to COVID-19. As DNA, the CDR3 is TGCGCCAGCAGCAAAGGACAGGGGCATCAGCCCCAGCATTTT. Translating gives CASSKGQGHQPQHF.